This TCR beta chain was identified in a study of cytomegalovirus exposure and HLA in healthy donors. Turning to the study itself: Falling in the Caucasian-associated ancestry cluster were 81% of around 370 genotyped donors. Broader study findings: A few CMV-associated chains were confirmed in vitro to be specific for CMV antigens. A later analysis revealed that TCR association rates differed between HLA loci, peaking at DRB1 and bottoming out at HLA-C.

As to this clone: Its antigen is currently unknown.

13 Jbeta primers and 60 Vbeta primers were used for the PCR. The table came from immunoSEQ multiplex PCR; TCRdb's copy has only in-frame clones and leaves some out. The profile shows about 100,000 clones, less than 75% of them singletons. Trimming cost V 6 bases and J 0 bases, with 12 bases left between them. Germline CDR1 LNHDA, CDR2 SQIVND (reference sequence). The CDR3 runs 14 residues. The donors (healthy individuals) were bone marrow donors. The sample was PBMCs. This sequence was found in a man between 35 and 55 years old in good health and CMV-seropositive. This rearrangement joins TRBV19 to TRBJ2-7; unclear D gene. This CDR3 reads CASRRGTNSYEQYF. The CDR3 DNA reads as TGTGCCAGTAGAAGAGGTACAAACTCCTACGAGCAGTACTTC.